The clone carrying this TCR beta chain showed up just a few times. Its antigen is not known. The data originate from a study of T-cell reconstitution after alpha-beta-depleted transplantation in children. Study-level findings and limits: Expanded graft clones, several hundred of them, were reportedly the source of alpha-beta T cells about two months after transplant. Surviving thymic progenitors and recipient T cells were the source of high TCRbeta diversity at day 60 in some patients. Fresh T-cell production supplied most of the T-cell counts and diversity seen one year after transplant.

The CDR3 has 16 residues. CDR1 is MGHRA, CDR2 YSYEKL, per germline. V was clipped by 3 bases and J by 4 bases; unmatched bases: 5. Preparing the TCRbeta library involved the use of unique molecular identifiers. TCRdb re-called the PCR reads with MiXCR, one entry per CDR3 protein. The sample has about 870,000 distinct CDR3 sequences; roughly 16% are singletons. This rearrangement joins TRBV4-1 to TRBJ2-2; TRBD2 matches 10 bases. The receptor comes from a male patient younger than 18 who had a stem cell transplant for acute lymphoblastic leukemia, so the T cells may come from the graft donor. This sample comprised PBMCs, mostly from graft donor cells, obtained 360 days after TCRalphabeta/CD19-depleted stem cell transplant. Written as DNA, the CDR3 is TGCGCCAGCAGCCACTATAGCGGGAGGCGCACCGGGGAGCTGTTTTTT. Translation gives CASSHYSGRRTGELFF.